These 16 T cell receptor beta chains came from one sample sequenced in a study of blood T cell repertoires in COVID-19. Sequencing was performed with immunoSEQ multiplex PCR; in TCRdb, only in-frame clones are kept and a portion is missing. The sample gives 310,000 or so clones, about 88% of which show up once; about 11% is in the top ten. The source material was peripheral blood. Source of these receptors: a woman in her 30s with COVID-19, enrolled during active disease.

The chain employs TRBV7-6 and TRBJ2-7, with D tentatively TRBD2 (6 bases). V lost 5 bases and J lost 4, with 15 bases in between. Germline-derived CDR1 and CDR2 are SGHVS and FNYEAQ. This CDR3 has 14 residues. The CDR3 sequence is CASSHRDGGYEQYF. CDR3 DNA sequence: TGTGCCAGCAGCCACCGGGACGGGGGATACGAGCAGTACTTC.

This rearrangement joins TRBV3-1 (or the pseudogene TRBV3-2) to TRBJ1-5; no clear D gene. The V gene lost 0 bases and the J gene lost 7 bases, with 13 bases spanning the gap. Germline CDR1 is LGHDT and CDR2 is YNNKEL (reference sequence). This CDR3 spans 15 amino acids. The CDR3 protein is CASSQESRNRQPQHF. The DNA of the CDR3 is TGTGCCAGCAGCCAAGAGAGCAGGAACAGACAGCCCCAGCATTTT.

V usage is TRBV10-3 and J usage is TRBJ2-7; D uncertain. Trimming shortened V by 3 bases and J by 7 bases, and 10 bases separated the two germline ends. This CDR3 has 12 amino acids. CDR1 is ENHRY, CDR2 SYGVKD, per germline. CDR3 region: CAISESSGEQYF. CDR3 coding DNA: TGTGCCATCAGTGAATCTTCAGGTGAGCAGTACTTC.

The V gene is TRBV9, the J gene TRBJ2-7; 8 nucleotides align to TRBD1. In germline, CDR1 is SGDLS, CDR2 YYNGEE. Germline trimming cut 3 bases from V and 2 bases from J; bases unmatched to any gene: 7. This CDR3 has 15 amino acids. The CDR3 is CASSATGALTYEQYF. DNA for the CDR3: TGTGCCAGCAGCGCGACAGGGGCGCTCACCTACGAGCAGTACTTC.

The rearrangement links TRBV4-1 to TRBJ1-5, with D perhaps TRBD1 (5 bases). V was trimmed by 4 bases and J by 9 bases, leaving 16 bases between them. This CDR3 region has 14 residues. Germline CDR1 reads MGHRA; CDR2 reads YSYEKL. The CDR3 bases are TGCGCCAGCAGCCCCTGGGCAGGTCAGGGGCCCCAGCATTTT. Translated: CASSPWAGQGPQHF.

As to this clone: The sample has other DNA sequences that encode this CDR3 too. V is TRBV29-1 and J is TRBJ1-1; no definite D call. This CDR3 region has 12 residues. The ends were cut back, 6 bases at V and 1 base at J, with 9 bases in the middle. Germline lookup yields CDR1 SQVTM and CDR2 ANQGSEA. DNA for the CDR3: TGCAGCGTGGGAGTCCGGAACACTGAAGCTTTCTTT. Encoded protein: CSVGVRNTEAFF.

J is TRBJ1-1 and V is TRBV7-9; D is unclear. Trimming cost V 5 bases and J 5 bases, with 18 bases left between them. This CDR3 has 15 amino acids. CDR1 and CDR2 (germline): SEHNR, FQNEAQ (reference sequence). The CDR3 loop reads CASSPRHLPGTEAFF. CDR3 DNA sequence: TGTGCCAGCAGCCCCCGACACCTTCCTGGGACTGAAGCTTTCTTT. Full variable domain (remainder filled in from reference TRBV7-9 and TRBJ1-1): DTGVSQNPRHKITKRGQNVTFRCDPISEHNRLYWYRQTLGQGPEFLTYFQNEAQLEKSRLLSDRFSAERPKGSFSTLEIQRTEQGDSAMYLCASSPRHLPGTEAFFGQGTRLTVV.

The chain employs TRBV19 and TRBJ1-5; the D is unclear. Germline V gives CDR1 LNHDA, CDR2 SQIVND (reference sequence). V was pared by 6 bases and J by 0 bases, with 12 bases between. The CDR3 covers 15 residues. In nucleotides, the CDR3 is TGTGCCAGTAGCCCCGGGGAGGGTAGCAATCAGCCCCAGCATTTT. Translation gives CASSPGEGSNQPQHF.

This clone rates as large. The CDR3 coding sequence is TGTGCCAGCAGAAAGTGGTTCGGGTATTCACCCCTCCACTTT. Its translation: CASRKWFGYSPLHF. V and J are TRBV2 and TRBJ1-6, with D uncertain. V lost 6 bases to trimming and J lost 8 bases, with 14 bases between them. The CDR3 runs to 14 residues. Germline CDR1 SNHLY, CDR2 FYNNEI.

This clone was observed a single time. The rearrangement joins TRBV5-4 to TRBJ1-2, with D tentatively TRBD1 (5 bases). The length of the CDR3 is 14 residues. CDR1 is SGHNT, CDR2 YYREEE, per germline (reference sequence). Trimming shortened V by 5 bases and J by 5 bases, and 16 bases separated the two germline ends. This CDR3 reads CASSSGGPVYGYTF. The CDR3 DNA sequence: TGTGCCAGCAGTTCCGGGGGACCGGTTTATGGCTACACCTTC.

This chain uses TRBV9 with TRBJ1-4, with D possibly TRBD1 on 5 matching bases. The V gene lost 0 bases and the J gene lost 7 bases, with 13 bases spanning the gap. Looked up from germline, CDR1 is SGDLS and CDR2 is YYNGEE. The CDR3 is made up of 15 amino acids. DNA for the CDR3: TGTGCCAGCAGCGTAGAAATGGGGGGAGGTGAAAAACTGTTTTTT. Residues: CASSVEMGGGEKLFF.

This chain uses TRBV10-1 with TRBJ2-3; 10 bases match TRBD2. Germline V gives CDR1 WNHNN, CDR2 SYGVQD (reference sequence). The trim removed 3 bases at V and 3 bases at J, leaving 12 bases unmatched. This CDR3 spans 18 amino acids. This CDR3 is CASSDPVGASGRTDTQYF. The DNA of the CDR3 is TGCGCCAGCAGTGACCCCGTCGGGGCTAGCGGGAGAACAGATACGCAGTATTTT.

The rearrangement joins TRBV29-1 to TRBJ2-7; perhaps TRBD1 as D (6 bases). The V end was cut by 6 bases, the J end by 0 bases, with 9 bases between. This CDR3 is built from 12 residues. Germline CDR1 SQVTM, CDR2 ANQGSEA. CDR3 sequence: CSVRDTSYEQYF. The CDR3, as DNA: TGCAGCGTCCGGGACACCTCCTACGAGCAGTACTTC.

Worth noting for this clone: The sample holds other DNA sequences that translate to the same CDR3. The gene calls are TRBV4-1 and TRBJ2-2, with 7 positions matching TRBD1. This CDR3 comprises 18 residues. V lost 3 bases, J lost 0 bases, and 10 bases stayed unmatched. From germline, CDR1 is MGHRA and CDR2 YSYEKL. CDR3 sequence (DNA): TGCGCCAGCAGCCACTTGGGGACAGAGACATCGAACACCGGGGAGCTGTTTTTT. Translating gives CASSHLGTETSNTGELFF.

This chain joins TRBV12-3 or TRBV12-4 and TRBJ2-3; TRBD1 might be the D (6 bases). CDR3 length: 13 amino acids. V lost 10 bases and J lost 4, with 15 bases in between. The CDR3 nucleotides are TGTGCCACCACACAGGGTTTGGCAGATACGCAGTATTTT. Amino acids: CATTQGLADTQYF.

The chain joins TRBV13 to TRBJ1-2, with D possibly being TRBD1 (5 bases). The CDR3 consists of 15 residues. Trimming took off 1 base at V and 0 bases at J, with 9 bases between the two ends. Germline-derived CDR1 and CDR2 are PRHDT and FYEKMQ (reference sequence). Here the CDR3 DNA reads TGTGCCAGCAGCTTAGAGGGGCAGACTAACTATGGCTACACCTTC. Translation gives CASSLEGQTNYGYTF.